These T cell receptor beta chains were read from a single sample in a study of T cell changes during pregnancy in multiple sclerosis. Clones were read by immunoSEQ multiplex PCR, and TCRdb kept only the in-frame ones, dropping some. The sample has more than 30,000 clones, about 87% seen once. Sequencing used CD4+ T cells from peripheral blood mononuclear cells, obtained before pregnancy. These receptor sequences come from a female donor with multiple sclerosis, enrolled in a pregnancy study. Both conserved end residues are part of each CDR3. A D gene is named only where the DNA matches it firmly. Clone size is shown for a subset of rows, as once, few, many or a class of expanded clone.

D gene	clone size	V gene	J gene	CDR3 protein	CDR3 DNA
-	-	TRBV7-8	TRBJ1-2	CASSSLRGNYGYTF	TGTGCCAGCAGCAGCTTACGGGGGAACTATGGCTACACCTTC
TRBD2	-	TRBV29-1	TRBJ2-1	CSVEDGRGGFF	TGCAGCGTTGAAGACGGACGGGGGGGGTTCTTC
-	-	TRBV18	TRBJ2-7	CASSPLPLGATPDYEQYF	TGTGCCAGCTCACCACTTCCCCTTGGGGCCACGCCAGACTACGAGCAGTACTTC
TRBD1	-	TRBV7-2	TRBJ2-2	CASSPQGATNTGELFF	TGTGCCAGCAGTCCACAGGGGGCAACGAACACCGGGGAGCTGTTTTTT
TRBD2	-	TRBV7-6	TRBJ2-5	CASSLAGGGSQETQYF	TGTGCCAGCAGCTTAGCAGGCGGGGGTAGCCAAGAGACCCAGTACTTC
-	once	TRBV29-1	TRBJ1-5	CSVELSPNQPQHF	TGCAGCGTTGAACTCAGTCCCAATCAGCCCCAGCATTTT
-	-	TRBV5-1	TRBJ1-2	CASSLSGTGDGYTF	TGCGCCAGCAGCTTGAGTGGTACAGGCGATGGCTACACCTTC
-	-	TRBV29-1	TRBJ2-7	CSVGINRYTYEQYF	TGCAGCGTGGGGATTAACAGGTACACCTACGAGCAGTACTTC
TRBD2	few	TRBV10-3	TRBJ2-7	CAISTRTSEGEQYF	TGTGCCATCAGTACTAGGACTAGCGAAGGCGAGCAGTACTTC
TRBD1	-	TRBV5-4	TRBJ1-4	CASSTAGGRREKLFF	TGTGCCAGCAGCACCGCAGGGGGCCGGCGCGAAAAACTGTTTTTT
-	-	TRBV5-1	TRBJ2-7	CASSLTRGTSYVQYF	TGCGCCAGCAGCTTAACTAGGGGGACCTCCTACGTGCAGTACTTC
TRBD2	-	TRBV5-1	TRBJ2-7	CASSLPSTLAGVNEQYF	TGCGCCAGCAGCTTGCCTTCAACCCTAGCGGGGGTCAACGAGCAGTACTTC
TRBD1	-	TRBV7-2	TRBJ2-7	CASQNPGQGAHWYF	TGTGCCAGCCAAAACCCGGGACAGGGGGCGCATTGGTACTTC
-	once	TRBV28	TRBJ1-1	CASSPMRIMNTEAFF	TGTGCCAGCAGCCCCATGAGGATCATGAACACTGAAGCTTTCTTT
TRBD1	-	TRBV2	TRBJ1-4	CASSIDRGPVATNEKLFF	TGTGCCAGCAGCATCGACAGGGGGCCTGTTGCAACTAATGAAAAACTGTTTTTT
-	-	TRBV5-8	TRBJ2-7	CASSRSRGDTLYEQYF	TGTGCCAGCAGTCGTTCCAGGGGCGATACCTTGTACGAGCAGTACTTC
TRBD2	-	TRBV5-1	TRBJ2-5	CASSPSGGANLEETQYF	TGCGCCAGCAGCCCCAGCGGGGGGGCCAATTTAGAAGAGACCCAGTACTTC
TRBD2	few	TRBV9	TRBJ2-1	CASSAPRTAGGPQNEQFF	TGTGCCAGCAGCGCACCCCGGACCGCGGGGGGGCCGCAAAATGAGCAGTTCTTC
-	-	TRBV25-1	TRBJ1-3	CASSDAGSGNTIYF	TGTGCCAGCAGTGATGCGGGCTCAGGAAACACCATATATTTT
-	-	TRBV9	TRBJ1-1	CASSVVDGDLNTEAFF	TGTGCCAGCAGCGTAGTAGATGGGGACTTGAACACTGAAGCTTTCTTT
-	-	TRBV6-6	TRBJ1-5	CASNRVGASNQPQHF	TGTGCCAGCAACCGTGTGGGGGCGAGCAATCAGCCCCAGCATTTT
-	-	TRBV9	TRBJ2-5	CASSQLGTSGGRETQYF	TGTGCCAGCAGCCAGTTAGGAACCTCGGGGGGCCGGGAGACCCAGTACTTC
-	-	TRBV5-1	TRBJ2-1	CASSLGPGEYNEQFF	TGCGCCAGCAGCTTGGGTCCGGGAGAATACAATGAGCAGTTCTTC
TRBD1	-	TRBV6-5	TRBJ2-5	CASSRDREETQYF	TGTGCCAGCAGTCGGGACAGGGAAGAGACCCAGTACTTC
TRBD1	-	TRBV19	TRBJ2-3	CATLGPRTGRGADTQYF	TGTGCCACCCTCGGGCCCAGGACAGGTAGAGGGGCAGATACGCAGTATTTT